Sequencing of this T cell receptor beta chain was carried out in a study of T cells expressing NK-cell markers. Study-level background: Sequencing of TCR beta repertoires drew on sorted CD3+CD56+NKG2C+, CD3+CD56+NKG2C- and CD3+CD56-NKG2C+ T cells.

Generation of TCR beta cDNA was performed by 5'RACE template switching incorporating UMIs. TCRdb re-called the 5' RACE reads and gives one entry per CDR3 protein, without DNA. The sample shows about 260,000 distinct CDR3 sequences, and around 0.4% sits with its ten largest clones. On this clonotype: Its target is unknown.

The CDR3 sequence is 14 residues long. Study outcomes and limitations: Expanded NKG2C+ T cell clones were not confirmed as HCMV-specific.

The rearrangement joins TRBV12-3 or TRBV12-4 to TRBJ2-7; TCRdb returns TRBD1, unconfirmable since there is no DNA. The sample taken for sequencing was blood T cells: a sorted CD56 or NKG2C T cell subset, CD4+ or CD8+ T cells, or bulk PBMC T cells (not recorded which). The TCR was taken from a man younger than 35 in good health. CDR3 residues: CASSLGQLTYEQYF.